This T cell receptor (beta chain) was captured by sequencing in a study of cytomegalovirus exposure and HLA in healthy donors. Study-wide points: Previous analysis showed most TCR beta V segments were productive about 87% or about 30% of the time. Most TCR sequences showed up rarely, but some public TCRs showed up in many donors. In a later analysis, across HLA loci, associated TCR counts were highest for DRB1, lowest for HLA-C. It was taken for granted in presence/absence analyses that sequencing depth across donors was roughly uniform.

The CDR3 covers 14 residues. In germline, CDR1 is LNHDA, CDR2 SQIVND (reference sequence). V was pared by 8 bases and J by 2 bases, with 15 bases between. In its sample, this clone was seen a few times. Its antigen is unknown. In the PCR, 60 Vbeta and 13 Jbeta primers were used. Assay: immunoSEQ multiplex PCR; the TCRdb copy retains only in-frame clones and omits some. Of 150,000 to 200,000 clones in the sample, about three quarters were seen once. This sequence originates from a woman aged 40 to 50 in good health and CMV-seropositive. The sequencing input was PBMCs. The chain recombines TRBV19 with TRBJ1-1, with D tentatively TRBD1 (6 bases). The chain's CDR3 is CASGLRTANTEAFF. The CDR3 region has the DNA TGTGCCAGTGGACTCAGGACAGCTAACACTGAAGCTTTCTTT.